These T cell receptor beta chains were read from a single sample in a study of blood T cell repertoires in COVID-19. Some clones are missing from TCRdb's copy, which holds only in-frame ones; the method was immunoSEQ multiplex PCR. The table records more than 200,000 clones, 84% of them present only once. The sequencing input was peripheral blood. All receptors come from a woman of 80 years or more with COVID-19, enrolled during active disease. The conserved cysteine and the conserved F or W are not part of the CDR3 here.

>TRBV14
ASSRQRGGKETQY
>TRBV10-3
AIMDPEGGKTQY
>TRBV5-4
ASSLQDRGRSPLH
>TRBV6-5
ASSKGTGVEGTQY
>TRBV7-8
ASSLDGGASTDTQY
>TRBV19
ASTNRETSYNSPLH
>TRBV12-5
ASGLVPQGARYGYT
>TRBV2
ASSSRGAGGYNEQF
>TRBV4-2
ASSQDSRTGSDTQY
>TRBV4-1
ASSRGTSGGAETQY
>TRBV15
ATSRIQRNTEAF
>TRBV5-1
ASSLSGTNQPQH
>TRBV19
ATGQGAWGPQH
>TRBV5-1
ASSRVSSGGGQETQY
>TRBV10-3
ATTGADSPLH
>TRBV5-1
ASSLGDRIHEQY
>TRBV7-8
ASSFTAYEQY
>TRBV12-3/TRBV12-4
ASSSTGRDGYT
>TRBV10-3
AISGGGTKNIQY
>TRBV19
ASSITGQGAGEQY
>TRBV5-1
ASSLGDRGGQETQY
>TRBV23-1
ASSIRSGGSLSEAF
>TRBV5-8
ASSLAFTGYHGYT
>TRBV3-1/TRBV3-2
ASSQIRLAVYNEQF
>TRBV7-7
ASSSGLSGGAETQY
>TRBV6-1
ASSEAQGFYNSPLH
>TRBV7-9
ASSFRGTGTEAF